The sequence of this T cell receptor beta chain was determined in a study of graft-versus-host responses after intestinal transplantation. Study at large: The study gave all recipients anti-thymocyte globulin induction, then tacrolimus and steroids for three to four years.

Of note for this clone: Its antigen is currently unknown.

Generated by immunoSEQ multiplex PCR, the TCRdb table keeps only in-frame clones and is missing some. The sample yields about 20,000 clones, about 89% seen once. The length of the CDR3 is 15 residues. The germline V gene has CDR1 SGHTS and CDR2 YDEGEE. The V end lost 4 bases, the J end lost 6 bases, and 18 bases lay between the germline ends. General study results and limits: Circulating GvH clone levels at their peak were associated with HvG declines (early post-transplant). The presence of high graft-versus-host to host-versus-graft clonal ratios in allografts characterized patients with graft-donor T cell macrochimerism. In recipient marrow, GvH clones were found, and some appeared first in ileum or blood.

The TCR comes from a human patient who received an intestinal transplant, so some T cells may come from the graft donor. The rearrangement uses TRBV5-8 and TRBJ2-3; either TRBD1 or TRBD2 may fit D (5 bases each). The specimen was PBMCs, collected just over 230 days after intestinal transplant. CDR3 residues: CASSLGGGTSDTQYF. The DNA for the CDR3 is TGTGCCAGCAGCCTTGGTGGGGGTACCTCGGATACGCAGTATTTT.